These 18 T cell receptor beta chains were sequenced from one sample in a study of breast tumors, draining lymph nodes, adjacent tissues. Samples came from axillary lymph nodes draining the breast cancer. One entry per CDR3 protein, called by TCRdb with MiXCR from the multiplex PCR reads. The sample lists around 230,000 distinct CDR3 sequences, 32% occurring once. Sequenced input: axillary lymph node tissue. These receptor sequences come from a female donor with breast cancer. Some clones in this sample may be carry-over from other donors' samples.

Comments on this clonotype: A much bigger clone sits one base away, suggesting this may be a read error. This chain links TRBV5-1 with TRBJ2-5; the match to TRBD1 covers 8 bases. Germline V lookup: CDR1 SGHRS, CDR2 YFSETQ. CDR3 length: 15 amino acids. The CDR3 DNA follows: TGCGCCATCAGCTTCCCCGGACAGGGTATAGAGACCCAGTACTTC. This translates into CAISFPGQGIETQYF.

The chain combines TRBV18 with TRBJ1-1; D possibly corresponds to TRBD1 (6 bases). Germline values: CDR1 KGHSH, CDR2 LQKENI. This CDR3 has 14 residues. Between the trimmed V and J ends, which lost 3 bases and 8 bases, there was a span of 16 bases. The chain's CDR3 is CASSPYRESGEAFF. In nucleotides, the CDR3 is TGTGCCAGCTCACCCTACAGGGAATCCGGGGAAGCTTTCTTT.

Note on this clonotype: An end of the junction differs from the germline gene, which may be a read error. CDR3 amino acids: CASSQDGLAGEGEQCF. The CDR3 nucleotides read TGTGCCAGCAGCCAAGATGGACTAGCGGGAGAAGGTGAGCAGTGCTTC. The chain is built from TRBV5-8 and TRBJ2-7; 13 positions match TRBD2. This CDR3 is 16 amino acids long. Per germline, CDR1 SGHTS and CDR2 YDEGEE.

Many counts were recorded for this clonotype. The chain joins TRBV6-1 to TRBJ2-3; 7 nucleotides match TRBD1. Germline V CDR1 and CDR2: MNHNS, SASEGT. This CDR3 is built from 12 residues. V shed 8 bases, J shed 6 bases, and the junction held 5 bases outside the gene matches. The DNA of the CDR3 is TGTGCCAGCGACAGGGATAGGGATACGCAGTATTTT. This gives the protein CASDRDRDTQYF.

In this sample, this clonotype turned up once. The V gene is TRBV24-1, the J gene TRBJ1-2, with D perhaps matching TRBD1 (6 bases). V shed 5 bases and J shed 0 bases, with 9 bases lying between them. This CDR3 region has 14 residues. Germline V gene sequence: CDR1 KGHDR, CDR2 SFDVKD. DNA for the CDR3: TGTGCCACCAGTGCGGGACAACCTAACTATGGCTACACCTTC. This translates into CATSAGQPNYGYTF.

This clonotype occurred many times. This chain uses TRBV5-1 with TRBJ2-1, with 8 nucleotides matching TRBD2. This CDR3 contains 16 residues. The ends lost 0 bases at V and 4 bases at J; junction bases unmatched: 6. Germline values: CDR1 SGHRS, CDR2 YFSETQ. The CDR3, as DNA: TGCGCCAGCAGCTTGGGGATAGCGGGGACTTACAATGAGCAGTTCTTC. This encodes CASSLGIAGTYNEQFF.

This clonotype has ten or more counts. V usage is TRBV7-9 and J usage is TRBJ2-7; 10 bases match TRBD2. Germline loops: CDR1 SEHNR, CDR2 FQNEAQ (reference sequence). The V gene end was trimmed by 5 bases and the J gene end by 6 bases; junction bases not matched to a gene: 10. The CDR3 consists of 15 residues. In nucleotides, the CDR3 is TGTGCCAGCAGCCGCGCCCTAGCGGGAGACTCCGAGCAGTACTTC. Translated, it gives CASSRALAGDSEQYF.

As regards this clonotype: Given a much more abundant clone one base away, this may be a read error. In DNA, the CDR3 is TGTGCCAGCAGCTTACACGGGGCTCATGAGCAGTTCTTC. Amino acids: CASSLHGAHEQFF. The chain carries TRBV5-4 and TRBJ2-1, with D perhaps TRBD1 or TRBD2 (5 bases each). The CDR3 is 13 amino acids. The germline V gene has CDR1 SGHNT and CDR2 YYREEE (reference sequence). V was shortened by 2 bases and J by 8 bases, with 11 bases between the two germline ends.

CDR3 sequence (DNA): TGTGCCAGCAGCTTGGTGGGTCAGCCCCAGCATTTT. This sequence encodes CASSLVGQPQHF. This chain joins TRBV7-2 and TRBJ1-5, with no clear D. CDR1 SGHTA and CDR2 FQGNSA come from the germline V gene. The CDR3 loop spans 12 amino acids. V shed 3 bases and J shed 6 bases, with 6 bases lying between them.

This clonotype was counted at least ten times. The V gene is TRBV7-9, the J gene TRBJ2-7; 7 bases are shared with TRBD2. In germline, CDR1 is SEHNR, CDR2 FQNEAQ (reference sequence). The CDR3 has 16 amino acids. With 3 bases clipped from V and 4 bases from J, the junction kept 12 bases outside the gene matches. CDR3 coding DNA: TGTGCCAGCAGCTTCGGGGGTTCGGGGGAGGGTTACGAGCAGTACTTC. Translating gives CASSFGGSGEGYEQYF.

This clonotype was observed at least ten times. The V call is TRBV24-1, the J call TRBJ2-7, with a weak D call TRBD2 (5 bases). The CDR3 length is 12 residues. CDR1 and CDR2 from the germline V gene are KGHDR and SFDVKD. V was trimmed by 5 bases and J by 4 bases, leaving 8 bases between them. CDR3: CATSGRGYEQYF. In nucleotides, the CDR3 is TGTGCCACCAGTGGCCGGGGATACGAGCAGTACTTC.

On this clonotype itself: This may arise from a read error, as a much more abundant clone is one base away. V is TRBV6-1 and J is TRBJ2-3; 11 nucleotides align to TRBD2. V gave up 5 bases and J gave up 0 bases; unmatched junction bases: 4. CDR1 MNHNS and CDR2 SASEGT come from the germline V gene. The CDR3 runs 16 residues. For the CDR3, the DNA is TGTGCCAGCAGTCCACTAGCGGGAGTTAGCACAGATACGCAGTATTTT. Translation: CASSPLAGVSTDTQYF.

This clonotype came up many times. The chain is built from TRBV10-3 and TRBJ2-3, with D possibly matching TRBD1 (5 bases). From germline, CDR1 is ENHRY and CDR2 SYGVKD. This CDR3 has 14 residues. Trimming stripped 3 bases from V and 4 bases from J, with 11 bases between. The CDR3 nucleotides read TGTGCCATCAGTGACCAGGGAAGCGCAGATACGCAGTATTTT. This encodes CAISDQGSADTQYF.

This clonotype has ten or more counts. This sequence joins TRBV5-4 and TRBJ2-7; 9 bases agree with TRBD2. Germline V lookup: CDR1 SGHNT, CDR2 YYREEE (reference sequence). J was trimmed by 6 bases and V by 6 bases; bases with no gene match: 7. This CDR3 comprises 13 residues. The CDR3: CASNLAGSVEQYF. Written as DNA, the CDR3 is TGTGCCAGCAATCTAGCGGGAAGTGTCGAGCAGTACTTC.

Ten or more counts support this clonotype. V is TRBV5-5 and J is TRBJ1-2, with D perhaps matching TRBD1 (6 bases). Germline V lookup: CDR1 SGHKS, CDR2 YYEKEE (reference sequence). This CDR3 region has 13 residues. The germline V and J ends were trimmed by 4 bases and 8 bases, with 15 bases remaining between them. This CDR3 reads CASSPEGGGGYTF. The CDR3 nucleotides read TGTGCCAGCAGCCCGGAAGGGGGGGGAGGCTACACCTTC.

At least ten counts were recorded for this clonotype. The chain employs TRBV4-1 and TRBJ2-7; D perhaps matches TRBD1 (6 bases). CDR1 MGHRA and CDR2 YSYEKL come from the germline V gene. The CDR3 sequence is 14 residues long. The V gene lost 6 bases and the J gene lost 7 bases, with 19 bases spanning the gap. The CDR3 nucleotides are TGCGCCAGCAGACCAATTTTACAGGGTGGGGAGCAGTACTTC. Protein sequence: CASRPILQGGEQYF.

This clonotype was seen repeatedly, ten times or more. The chain joins TRBV29-1 to TRBJ2-7; 7 bases are shared with TRBD2. In germline, CDR1 is SQVTM, CDR2 ANQGSEA. After removal of 7 bases from V and 4 bases from J, the junction contained 4 bases not matched to a gene. The CDR3 has 11 amino acids. The CDR3 is CSAALAYEQYF. CDR3 bases: TGCAGCGCCGCACTAGCGTACGAGCAGTACTTC.

This clonotype was counted ten times or more. The V call is TRBV7-2, the J call TRBJ2-7, with a tentative D call TRBD1 (5 bases). Germline V gene data show CDR1 as SGHTA and CDR2 as FQGNSA. V was clipped by 2 bases and J by 3 bases, with 23 bases between them. The CDR3 sequence is 18 residues long. Written as DNA, the CDR3 is TGTGCCAGCAGCTTAATGCAGGGAAGACCAATAGCCGGCTACGAGCAGTACTTC. Amino acid sequence: CASSLMQGRPIAGYEQYF.